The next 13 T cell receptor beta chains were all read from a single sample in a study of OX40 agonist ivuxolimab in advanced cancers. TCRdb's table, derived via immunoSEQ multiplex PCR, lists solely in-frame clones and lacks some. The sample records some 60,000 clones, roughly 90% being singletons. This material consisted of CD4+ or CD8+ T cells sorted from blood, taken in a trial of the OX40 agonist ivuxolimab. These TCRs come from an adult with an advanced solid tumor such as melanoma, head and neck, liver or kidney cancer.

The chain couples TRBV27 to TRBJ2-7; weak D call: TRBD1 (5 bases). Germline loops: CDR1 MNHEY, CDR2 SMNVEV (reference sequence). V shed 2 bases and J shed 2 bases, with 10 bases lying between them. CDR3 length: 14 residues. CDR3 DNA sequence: TGTGCCAGCAGTTTAGGCGACAGAACCTACGAGCAGTACTTC. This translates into CASSLGDRTYEQYF.

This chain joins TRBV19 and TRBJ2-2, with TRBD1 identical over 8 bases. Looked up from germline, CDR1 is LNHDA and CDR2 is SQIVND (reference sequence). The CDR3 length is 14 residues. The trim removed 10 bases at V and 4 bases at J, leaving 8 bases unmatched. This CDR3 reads CAIKDRAFTGELFF. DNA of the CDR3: TGTGCCATCAAGGACAGGGCCTTCACCGGGGAGCTGTTTTTT.

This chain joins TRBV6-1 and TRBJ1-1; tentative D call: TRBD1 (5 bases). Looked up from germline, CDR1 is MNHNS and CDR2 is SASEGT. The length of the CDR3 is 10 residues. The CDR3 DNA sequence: TGTGCGGGAGGGGACACTGAAGCTTTCTTT. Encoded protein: CAGGDTEAFF.

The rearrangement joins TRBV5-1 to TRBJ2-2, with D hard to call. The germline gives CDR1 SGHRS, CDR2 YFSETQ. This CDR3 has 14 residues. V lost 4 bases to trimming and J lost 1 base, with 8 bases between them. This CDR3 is CASSPLRNTGELFF. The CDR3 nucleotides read TGCGCCAGCAGCCCGTTGCGGAACACCGGGGAGCTGTTTTTT.

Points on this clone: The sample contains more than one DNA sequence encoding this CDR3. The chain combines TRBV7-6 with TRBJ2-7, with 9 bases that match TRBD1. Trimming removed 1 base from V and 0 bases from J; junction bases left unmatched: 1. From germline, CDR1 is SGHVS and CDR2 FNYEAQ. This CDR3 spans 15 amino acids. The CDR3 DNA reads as TGTGCCAGCAGCTTAGGACAGGGGGGCTCCTACGAGCAGTACTTC. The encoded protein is CASSLGQGGSYEQYF.

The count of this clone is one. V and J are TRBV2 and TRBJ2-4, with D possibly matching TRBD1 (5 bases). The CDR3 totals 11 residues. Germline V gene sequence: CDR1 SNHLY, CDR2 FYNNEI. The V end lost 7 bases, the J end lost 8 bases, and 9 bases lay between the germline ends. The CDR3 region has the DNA TGTGCCAGCACCTCCAGGGACATTCAGTACTTC. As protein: CASTSRDIQYF. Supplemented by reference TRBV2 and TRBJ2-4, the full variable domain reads EPEVTQTPSHQVTQMGQEVILRCVPISNHLYFYWYRQILGQKVEFLVSFYNNEISEKSEIFDDQFSVERPDGSNFTLKIRSTKLEDSAMYFCASTSRDIQYFGAGTRLSVL.

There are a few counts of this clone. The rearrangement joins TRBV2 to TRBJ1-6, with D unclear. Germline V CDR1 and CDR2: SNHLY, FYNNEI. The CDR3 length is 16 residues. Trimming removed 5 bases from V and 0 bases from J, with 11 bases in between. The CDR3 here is CASSSGPSSYNSPLHF. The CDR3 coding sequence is TGTGCCAGCAGTTCGGGTCCCAGCTCCTATAATTCACCCCTCCACTTT.

The CDR3 is CASSQGGHYEQYF. The CDR3 coding sequence is TGCGCCAGCAGCCAGGGGGGACACTACGAGCAGTACTTC. The genes are TRBV4-1 and TRBJ2-7, with D possibly being TRBD1 or TRBD2 (6 bases each). V gave up 3 bases and J gave up 3 bases, with 9 bases separating them. Germline V lookup: CDR1 MGHRA, CDR2 YSYEKL. The CDR3 is 13 residues long.

The CDR3, as DNA: TGTGCCTGGGGGACAGACACAGATACGCAGTATTTT. Protein: CAWGTDTDTQYF. The chain recombines TRBV30 with TRBJ2-3, with TRBD1 identical over 7 bases. CDR1 is GTSNPN, CDR2 SVGIG, per germline (reference sequence). CDR3 size: 12 residues. J lost 2 bases, V lost 5 bases, and 1 base had no gene match.

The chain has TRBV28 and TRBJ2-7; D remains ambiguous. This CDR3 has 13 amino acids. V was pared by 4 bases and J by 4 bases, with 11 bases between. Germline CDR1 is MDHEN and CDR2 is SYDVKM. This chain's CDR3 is CASSWTAIYEQYF. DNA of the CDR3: TGTGCCAGCAGTTGGACGGCGATTTACGAGCAGTACTTC. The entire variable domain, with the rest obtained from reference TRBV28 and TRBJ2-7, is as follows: DVKVTQSSRYLVKRTGEKVFLECVQDMDHENMFWYRQDPGLGLRLIYFSYDVKMKEKGDIPEGYSVSREKKERFSLILESASTNQTSMYLCASSWTAIYEQYFGPGTRLTVT.

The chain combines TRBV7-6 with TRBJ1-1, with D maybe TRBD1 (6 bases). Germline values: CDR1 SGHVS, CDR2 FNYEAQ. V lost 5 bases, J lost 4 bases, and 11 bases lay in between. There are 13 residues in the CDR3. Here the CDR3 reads CASSLGAGTEAFF. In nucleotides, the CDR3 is TGTGCCAGCAGCCTGGGGGCGGGCACTGAAGCTTTCTTT.

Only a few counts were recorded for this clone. The CDR3 sequence is CASSKGAYTGELFF. The CDR3 nucleotides are TGTGCCAGTAGTAAAGGGGCATACACCGGGGAGCTGTTTTTT. The chain is built from TRBV19 and TRBJ2-2, with a tentative D call TRBD1 (5 bases). Trimming removed 4 bases from V and 3 bases from J, with 9 bases in between. Germline loops: CDR1 LNHDA, CDR2 SQIVND (reference sequence). CDR3 length: 14 residues.

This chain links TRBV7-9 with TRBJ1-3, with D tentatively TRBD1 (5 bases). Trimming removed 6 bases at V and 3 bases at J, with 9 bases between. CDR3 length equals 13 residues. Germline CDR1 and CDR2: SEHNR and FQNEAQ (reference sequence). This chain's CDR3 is CASSTGGGNTIYF. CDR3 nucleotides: TGTGCCAGCAGTACGGGGGGTGGAAACACCATATATTTT.